This T cell receptor (beta chain) was identified during a study of shared clonotypes between healthy human individuals. In the study overall: Ranging from 18 to 49 in age, donors were two women and a few men. Findings and caveats of the study: A generally larger estimated richness was seen in naive subsets than in memory subsets. A small donor pool kept down the genetic and exposure-history diversity that was represented.

Profiled with immunoSEQ multiplex PCR; TCRdb holds only in-frame clones, not every one. The repertoire holds roughly 1,500,000 clones, 95% to 99% seen once, with around 0.45% in the top ten. On this clone: Its target is not known.

The CDR3 has 14 amino acids. Germline V gene lookup returns CDR1 SQVTM and CDR2 ANQGSEA. V lost 5 bases and J lost 0, with 10 bases in between. Donors had no recently reported acute infections or vaccinations and were HIV-negative. This chain uses TRBV29-1 with TRBJ2-2; D gene unclear. The sequenced sample consisted of naive CD4+ T cells sorted from blood. Subset here: CD45RA+ positively selected. This TCR was recovered from a man aged 25-40 years in good health. CDR3 sequence: CSVRSSTNTGELFF. The DNA of the CDR3 is TGCAGCGTTCGGTCCAGTACGAACACCGGGGAGCTGTTTTTT.